The text below deals with one T cell receptor beta chain. Only a few counts were recorded for this clone. Its antigen is currently not known. The record has no base qualities; no much larger clone is one base away. From each donor, a single peripheral blood sample of roughly 0.11 L on average was drawn into heparinised tubes. A BD FACSAria II and a panel including CD45RO, CCR7, CD25, CD127, CD95 and CD27 were used to sort naive, central memory, regulatory and stem cell-like memory CD4+ T cells. A purity above 98% was achieved for all sorted populations. PBMCs were isolated right away by Lymphoprep density gradient centrifugation and were stained directly, without culture. To minimize batch effects, samples were stained and sorted in pairs, one healthy donor with one patient per experiment. The data were obtained in a study of beta chain features in type 1 diabetes (dated by TCRdb to the late 2010s). Describing the broader study: No differences in mean age, gender distribution, total cell number or subset yield were found between patients and healthy donors. A total of around 110,000,000 sorted cells were examined across all samples, and a strong correlation was observed between cell number per subset and RNA yield. In the study, TCRB repertoires of sorted circulating CD4+ T cell subsets from recently diagnosed type 1 diabetes patients were compared with those of matched healthy donors. Regulatory and stem cell-like memory subsets were obtained from only 8 patients and roughly 8 healthy donors, while naive and central memory subsets were obtained from all 30 or so donors.

The entire amount of isolated RNA was reverse transcribed using the High Capacity cDNA Reverse Transcription Kit, so the sequenced TCRB transcripts were expressed ones. Deep immunoSEQ sequencing was applied to naive, central memory and regulatory T cell samples, giving an average of roughly 3.6 million total reads per sample. Sorted cells were lysed in RLT buffer, and RNA was extracted using DNase-treated RNeasy Micro or Mini kits according to cell number. Each cell subset was processed on its own to prevent cross-contamination, while patient and healthy donor samples were processed together. The immunoSEQ multiplex PCR was used to amplify TCRB sequences from cDNA, yielding 87-bp fragments that span the CDR3 region. The amplicons were sequenced using the Illumina HiSeq platform. The original pipeline was this. Synthetic template baselines were used to correct PCR bias computationally, reads within Hamming distance 2 were collapsed, and singletons that could not be merged were discarded. By aligning reads against IMGT, V, D and J genes, CDR3 length, and insertions or deletions at six rearrangement sites were assigned. Clonotype counts were normalized to sorted cell number within each subset before computing true diversity and Gini coefficients with the tcR R package. The overlap coefficient, calculated on TCRB nucleotide sequences, was used to measure repertoire sharing. Out-of-frame TCRB sequences from naive cells were analyzed as a proxy for the pre-selection repertoire. As stored in TCRdb, this immuneACCESS dataset retains in-frame rearrangements with V and J assigned. A fraction of the clones does not appear; measured against another copy, unresolved V genes explain less than half of the discrepancy, and the remainder lacks a known reason. V, J and clone size are those of that table, while D and trimming were read from the DNA. For this sample the table gives a few hundred thousand clones, of which about 15% were detected only once. In total, the top ten clones hold less than 0.02% of the sample.

CDR1 and CDR2 (LNHNV, YYDKDF) derive from the germline V gene (reference sequence). V loses 3 bases at its end and J loses 5 bases; junction bases beyond the gene matches: 3. The CDR3 runs 13 amino acids, cysteine and phenylalanine included. Only CDR3 DNA remains: 39 bases, in frame from the first base. Points the paper makes about the study in general: Because cDNA rather than genomic DNA was sequenced, highly expressing activated cells could have been over-represented, although no difference in activation and CD3 levels was found between groups. Type 1 diabetes patients showed a moderate but significant shortening of TCRB CDR3 length in all four CD4+ subsets. Because the HLA sub-analyses included only small numbers of individuals, any influence of HLA type on TCRB rearrangement was left unresolved. Patients with type 1 diabetes made fewer insertions and deleted more nucleotides at VDJ recombination sites, implying thymic rearrangement abnormalities. PCR might favor shorter templates, but patient and control samples were amplified and corrected together, so any skew would affect both groups equally. Naive, central memory and regulatory TCRB repertoires appeared more similar among patients than among healthy donors.

The sequenced material came from naive CD4+ T cells from blood. Reading the label with the study, this specimen's cell subset or site is: true naive CD4+ T cells. This clonotype was sampled from a man between 18 and 35 years old with type 1 diabetes. The V gene is TRBV15 and the J gene is TRBJ2-5; 7 central bases correspond to TRBD2. Here is the DNA: TGTGCCACCAGCAGGGGAGGGCCCGAGACCCAGTACTTC. It translates to CATSRGGPETQYF.